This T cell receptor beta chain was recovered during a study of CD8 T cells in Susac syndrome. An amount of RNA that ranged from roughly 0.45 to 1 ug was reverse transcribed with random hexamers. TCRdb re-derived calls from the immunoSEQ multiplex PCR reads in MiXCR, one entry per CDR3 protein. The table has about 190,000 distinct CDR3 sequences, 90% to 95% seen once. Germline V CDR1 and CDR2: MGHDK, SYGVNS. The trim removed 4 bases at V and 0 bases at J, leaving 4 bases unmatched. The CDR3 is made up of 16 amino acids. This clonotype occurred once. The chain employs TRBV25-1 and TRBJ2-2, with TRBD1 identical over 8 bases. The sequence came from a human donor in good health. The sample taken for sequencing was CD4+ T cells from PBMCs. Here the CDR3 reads CASSATTGANTGELFF. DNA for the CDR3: TGTGCCAGCAGTGCAACGACAGGGGCGAACACCGGGGAGCTGTTTTTT. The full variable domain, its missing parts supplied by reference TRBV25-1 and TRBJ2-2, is EADIYQTPRYLVIGTGKKITLECSQTMGHDKMYWYQQDPGMELHLIHYSYGVNSTEKGDLSSESTVSRIRTEHFPLTLESARPSHTSQYLCASSATTGANTGELFFGEGSRLTVL.